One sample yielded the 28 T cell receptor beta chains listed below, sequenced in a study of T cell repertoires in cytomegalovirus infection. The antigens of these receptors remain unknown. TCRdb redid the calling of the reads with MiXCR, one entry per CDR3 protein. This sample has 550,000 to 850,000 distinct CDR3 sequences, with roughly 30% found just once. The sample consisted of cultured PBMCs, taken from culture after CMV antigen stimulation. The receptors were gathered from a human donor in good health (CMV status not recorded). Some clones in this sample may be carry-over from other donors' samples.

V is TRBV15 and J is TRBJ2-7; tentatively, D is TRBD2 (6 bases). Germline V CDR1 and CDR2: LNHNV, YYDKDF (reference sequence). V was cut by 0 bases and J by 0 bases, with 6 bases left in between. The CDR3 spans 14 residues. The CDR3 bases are TGTGCCACCAGCAGAGAGGGGGGCTCCTACGAGCAGTACTTC. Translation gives CATSREGGSYEQYF.

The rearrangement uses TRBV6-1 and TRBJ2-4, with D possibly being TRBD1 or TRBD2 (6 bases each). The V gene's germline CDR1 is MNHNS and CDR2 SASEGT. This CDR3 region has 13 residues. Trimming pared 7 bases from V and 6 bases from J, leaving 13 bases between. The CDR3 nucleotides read TGTGCCAGCAACGGGGGCGGCGGAAACATTCAGTACTTC. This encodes CASNGGGGNIQYF.

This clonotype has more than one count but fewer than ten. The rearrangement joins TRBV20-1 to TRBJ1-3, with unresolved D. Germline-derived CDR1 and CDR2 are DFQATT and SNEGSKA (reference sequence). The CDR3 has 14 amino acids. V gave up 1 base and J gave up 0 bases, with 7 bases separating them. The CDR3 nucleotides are TGCAGTGCTAGAGGACGGCCCTCTGGAAACACCATATATTTT. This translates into CSARGRPSGNTIYF.

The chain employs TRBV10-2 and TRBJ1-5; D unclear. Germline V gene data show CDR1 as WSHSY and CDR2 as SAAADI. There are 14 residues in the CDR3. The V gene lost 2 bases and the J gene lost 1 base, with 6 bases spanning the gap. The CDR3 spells CASSEAGSNQPQHF. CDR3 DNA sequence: TGCGCCAGCAGTGAGGCGGGGAGCAATCAGCCCCAGCATTTT.

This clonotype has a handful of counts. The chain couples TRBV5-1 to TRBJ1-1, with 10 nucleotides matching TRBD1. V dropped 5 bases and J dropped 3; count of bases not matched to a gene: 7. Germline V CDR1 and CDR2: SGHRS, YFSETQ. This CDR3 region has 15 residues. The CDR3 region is CASRWDRGADTEAFF. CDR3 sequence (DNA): TGCGCCAGCAGATGGGACAGGGGCGCGGACACTGAAGCTTTCTTT.

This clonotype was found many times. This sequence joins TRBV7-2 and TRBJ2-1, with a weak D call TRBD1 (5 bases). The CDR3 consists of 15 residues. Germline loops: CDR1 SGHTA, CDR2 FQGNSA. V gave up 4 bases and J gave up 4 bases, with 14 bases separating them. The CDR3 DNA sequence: TGTGCCAGCAGCTCGTCCCCGGACACATACAATGAGCAGTTCTTC. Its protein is CASSSSPDTYNEQFF.

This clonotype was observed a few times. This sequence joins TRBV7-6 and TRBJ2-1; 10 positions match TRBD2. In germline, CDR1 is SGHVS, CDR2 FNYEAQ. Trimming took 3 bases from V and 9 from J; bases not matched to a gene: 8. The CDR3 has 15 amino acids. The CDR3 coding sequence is TGTGCCAGCAGCTTTCTAGCGGGAGATATCATTGAGCAGTTCTTC. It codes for CASSFLAGDIIEQFF.

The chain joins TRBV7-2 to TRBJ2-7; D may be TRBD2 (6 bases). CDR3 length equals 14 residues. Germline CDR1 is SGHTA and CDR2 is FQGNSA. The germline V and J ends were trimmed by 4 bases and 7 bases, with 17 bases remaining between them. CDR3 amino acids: CASSSLGSVGEQYF. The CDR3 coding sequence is TGTGCCAGCAGCTCACTCGGGAGCGTGGGGGAGCAGTACTTC. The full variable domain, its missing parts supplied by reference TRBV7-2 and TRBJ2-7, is GAGVSQSPSNKVTEKGKDVELRCDPISGHTALYWYRQSLGQGLEFLIYFQGNSAPDKSGLPSDRFSAERTGGSVSTLTIQRTQQEDSAVYLCASSSLGSVGEQYFGPGTRLTVT.

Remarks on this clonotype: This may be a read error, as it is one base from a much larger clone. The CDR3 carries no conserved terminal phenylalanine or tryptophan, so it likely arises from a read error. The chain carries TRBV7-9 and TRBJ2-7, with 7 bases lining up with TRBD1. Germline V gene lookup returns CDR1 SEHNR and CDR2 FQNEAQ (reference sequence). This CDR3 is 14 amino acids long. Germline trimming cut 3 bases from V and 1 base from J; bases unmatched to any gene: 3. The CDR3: CASSFRTGSYEQYL. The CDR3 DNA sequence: TGTGCCAGCAGCTTTAGGACAGGATCCTACGAGCAGTACTTA.

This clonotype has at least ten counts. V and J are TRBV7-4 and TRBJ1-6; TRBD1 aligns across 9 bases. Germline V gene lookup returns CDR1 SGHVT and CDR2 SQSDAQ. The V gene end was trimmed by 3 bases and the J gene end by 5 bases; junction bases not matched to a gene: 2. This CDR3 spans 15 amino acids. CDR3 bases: TGTGCCAGCAGCTTGGGACAGGGCCATAATTCACCCCTCCACTTT. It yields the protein CASSLGQGHNSPLHF.

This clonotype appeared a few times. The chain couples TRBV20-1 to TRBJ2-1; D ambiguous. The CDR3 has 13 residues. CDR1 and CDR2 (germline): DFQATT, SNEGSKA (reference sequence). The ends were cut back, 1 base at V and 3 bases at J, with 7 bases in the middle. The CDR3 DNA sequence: TGCAGTGCTAGAGGAAGGATCTACAATGAGCAGTTCTTC. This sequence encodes CSARGRIYNEQFF.

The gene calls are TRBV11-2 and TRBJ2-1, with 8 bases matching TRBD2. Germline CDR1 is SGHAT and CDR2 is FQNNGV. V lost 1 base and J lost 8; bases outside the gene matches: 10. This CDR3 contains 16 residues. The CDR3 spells CASSLGIVAGFDEQFF. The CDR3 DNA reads TGTGCCAGCAGCTTAGGTATAGTAGCGGGATTCGATGAGCAGTTCTTC.

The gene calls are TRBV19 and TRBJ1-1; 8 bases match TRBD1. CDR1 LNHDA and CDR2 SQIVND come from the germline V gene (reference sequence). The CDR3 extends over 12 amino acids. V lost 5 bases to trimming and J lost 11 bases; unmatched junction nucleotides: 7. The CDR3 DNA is TGTGCCAGTAGTGGACAGGGACCTTGGGCTTTCTTT. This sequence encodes CASSGQGPWAFF. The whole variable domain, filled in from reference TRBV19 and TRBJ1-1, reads DGGITQSPKYLFRKEGQNVTLSCEQNLNHDAMYWYRQDPGQGLRLIYYSQIVNDFQKGDIAEGYSVSREKKESFPLTVTSAQKNPTAFYLCASSGQGPWAFFGQGTRLTVV.

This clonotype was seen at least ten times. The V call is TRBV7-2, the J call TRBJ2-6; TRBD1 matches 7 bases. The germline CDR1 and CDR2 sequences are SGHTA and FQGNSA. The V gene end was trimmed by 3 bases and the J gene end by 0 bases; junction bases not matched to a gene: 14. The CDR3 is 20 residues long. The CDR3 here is CASSFQPGQLPTSGANVLTF. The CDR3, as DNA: TGTGCCAGCAGCTTCCAGCCGGGACAGCTCCCCACCTCTGGGGCCAACGTCCTGACTTTC.

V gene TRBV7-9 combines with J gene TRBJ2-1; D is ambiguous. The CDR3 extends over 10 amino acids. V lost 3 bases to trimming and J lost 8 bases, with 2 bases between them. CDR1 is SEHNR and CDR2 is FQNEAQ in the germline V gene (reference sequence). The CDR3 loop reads CASSFDEQFF. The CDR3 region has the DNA TGTGCCAGCAGCTTCGATGAGCAGTTCTTC. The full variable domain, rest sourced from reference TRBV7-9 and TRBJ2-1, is DTGVSQNPRHKITKRGQNVTFRCDPISEHNRLYWYRQTLGQGPEFLTYFQNEAQLEKSRLLSDRFSAERPKGSFSTLEIQRTEQGDSAMYLCASSFDEQFFGPGTRLTVL.

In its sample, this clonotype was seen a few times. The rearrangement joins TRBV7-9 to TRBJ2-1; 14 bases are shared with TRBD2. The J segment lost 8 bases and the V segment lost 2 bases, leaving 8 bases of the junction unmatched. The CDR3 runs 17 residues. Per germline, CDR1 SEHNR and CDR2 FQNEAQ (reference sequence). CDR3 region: CASSLSSPGLAGDEQFF. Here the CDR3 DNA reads TGTGCCAGCAGCTTATCCTCCCCGGGACTAGCGGGAGATGAGCAGTTCTTC.

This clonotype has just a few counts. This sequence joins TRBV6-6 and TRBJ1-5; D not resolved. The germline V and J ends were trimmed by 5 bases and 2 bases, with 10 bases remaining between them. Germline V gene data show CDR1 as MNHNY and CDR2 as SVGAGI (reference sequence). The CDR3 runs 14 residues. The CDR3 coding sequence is TGTGCCAGCAGTGATGAGGTTGGCAATCAGCCCCAGCATTTT. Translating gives CASSDEVGNQPQHF.

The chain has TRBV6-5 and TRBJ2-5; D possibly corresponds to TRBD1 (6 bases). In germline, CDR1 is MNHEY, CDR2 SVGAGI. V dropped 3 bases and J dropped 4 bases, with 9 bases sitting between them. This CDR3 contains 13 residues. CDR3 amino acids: CASSYGGPETQYF. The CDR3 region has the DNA TGTGCCAGCAGTTATGGGGGCCCAGAGACCCAGTACTTC.

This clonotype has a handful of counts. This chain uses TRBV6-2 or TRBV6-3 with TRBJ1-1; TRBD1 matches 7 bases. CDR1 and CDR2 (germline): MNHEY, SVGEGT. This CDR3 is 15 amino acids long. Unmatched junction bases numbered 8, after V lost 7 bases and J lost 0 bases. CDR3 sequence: CASTPPGQLNTEAFF. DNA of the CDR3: TGTGCCAGCACCCCGCCGGGACAGTTGAACACTGAAGCTTTCTTT.

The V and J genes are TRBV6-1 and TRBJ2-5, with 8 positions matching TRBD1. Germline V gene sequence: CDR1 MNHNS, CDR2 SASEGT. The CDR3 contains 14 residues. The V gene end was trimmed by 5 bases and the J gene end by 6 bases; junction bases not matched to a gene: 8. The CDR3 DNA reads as TGTGCCAGCAGTTCCTGGACAGGGATGAAGACCCAGTACTTC. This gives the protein CASSSWTGMKTQYF.

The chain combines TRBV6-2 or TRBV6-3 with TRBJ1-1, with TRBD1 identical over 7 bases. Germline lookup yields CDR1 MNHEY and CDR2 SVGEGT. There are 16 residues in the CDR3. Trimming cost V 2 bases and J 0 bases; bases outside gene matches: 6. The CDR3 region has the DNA TGTGCCAGCAGTTACGGCAGGGGGGTCTTGAACACTGAAGCTTTCTTT. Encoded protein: CASSYGRGVLNTEAFF.

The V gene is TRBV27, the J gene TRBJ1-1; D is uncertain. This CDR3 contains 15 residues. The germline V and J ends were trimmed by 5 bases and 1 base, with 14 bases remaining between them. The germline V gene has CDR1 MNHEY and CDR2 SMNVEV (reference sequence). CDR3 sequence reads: CASSPWAWANTEAFF. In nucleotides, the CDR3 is TGTGCCAGCAGTCCCTGGGCATGGGCGAACACTGAAGCTTTCTTT.

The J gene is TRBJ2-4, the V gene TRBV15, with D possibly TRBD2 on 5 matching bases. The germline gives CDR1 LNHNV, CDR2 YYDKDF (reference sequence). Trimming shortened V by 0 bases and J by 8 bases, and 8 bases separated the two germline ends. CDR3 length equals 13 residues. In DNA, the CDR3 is TGTGCCACCAGCAGAGATCAGAGGGACATTCAGTACTTC. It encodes CATSRDQRDIQYF.

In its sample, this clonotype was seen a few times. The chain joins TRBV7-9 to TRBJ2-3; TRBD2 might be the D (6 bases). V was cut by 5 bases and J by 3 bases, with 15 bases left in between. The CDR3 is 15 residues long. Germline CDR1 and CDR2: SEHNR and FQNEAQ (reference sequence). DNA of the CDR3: TGTGCCAGCAGCGTCCGGGACTCCACTACAGATACGCAGTATTTT. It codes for CASSVRDSTTDTQYF.

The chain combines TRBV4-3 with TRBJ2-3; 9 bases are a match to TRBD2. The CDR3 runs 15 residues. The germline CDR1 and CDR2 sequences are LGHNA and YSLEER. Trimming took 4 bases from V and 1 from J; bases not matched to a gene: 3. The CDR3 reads CASSRSGRRTDTQYF. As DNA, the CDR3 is TGCGCCAGCAGCCGTAGCGGGAGACGCACAGATACGCAGTATTTT.

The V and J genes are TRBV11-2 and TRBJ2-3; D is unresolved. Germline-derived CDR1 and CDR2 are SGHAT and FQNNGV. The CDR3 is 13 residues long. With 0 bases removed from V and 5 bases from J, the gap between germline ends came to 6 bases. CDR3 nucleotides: TGTGCCAGCAGCTTAGAGGATCGAGATACGCAGTATTTT. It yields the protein CASSLEDRDTQYF.

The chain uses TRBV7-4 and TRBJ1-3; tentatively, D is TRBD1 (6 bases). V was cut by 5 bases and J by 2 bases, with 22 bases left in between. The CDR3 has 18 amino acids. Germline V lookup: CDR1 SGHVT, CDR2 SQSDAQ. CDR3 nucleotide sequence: TGTGCCAGCAGCCCGGGGGAAGGGACACGGAGGCCTGGAAACACCATATATTTT. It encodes CASSPGEGTRRPGNTIYF.

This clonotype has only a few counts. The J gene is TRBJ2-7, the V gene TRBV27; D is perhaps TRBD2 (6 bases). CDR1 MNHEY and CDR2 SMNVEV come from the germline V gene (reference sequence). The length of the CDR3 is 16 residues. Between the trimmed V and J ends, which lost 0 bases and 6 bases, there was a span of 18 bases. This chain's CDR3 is CASSLSIGGALAEQYF. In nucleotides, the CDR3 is TGTGCCAGCAGTTTATCCATAGGAGGGGCGCTGGCCGAGCAGTACTTC.